The T cell receptor (beta chain) under discussion was sequenced for a study of CD8+ T cells in alopecia areata. Overall study: For 6 to 18 months, tofacitinib was taken, and 6 months off drug followed. The study, taken as a whole, reports: In lesional scalp, particularly from alopecia totalis/universalis, clonality was higher than in normal scalp.

Germline lookup yields CDR1 SGHTA and CDR2 FQGNSA. Trimming removed 7 bases at V and 8 bases at J, with 23 bases between. The CDR3 is 15 residues long. It was cDNA, reverse transcribed from extracted RNA, that served as the sequencing template. The repertoire was sequenced with immunoSEQ multiplex PCR; TCRdb's copy has only in-frame clones and lacks some. The table has about 130,000 clones, about 49% seen once. Details on this clone: Antigen unknown.

Alopecia areata patients had lesional scalp punch biopsies and peripheral blood taken from them. PBMC-derived CD4+ and CD8+ T cells were sorted. The source is a human donor with alopecia areata. The chain has TRBV7-2 and TRBJ1-1, with D hard to call. Sequences were derived from CD8+ T cells sorted from blood, sampled at week 0. The CDR3 loop is CASIYRGGLFREAFF. The CDR3 DNA is TGTGCCAGCATCTACCGGGGAGGGTTGTTCAGGGAAGCTTTCTTT.